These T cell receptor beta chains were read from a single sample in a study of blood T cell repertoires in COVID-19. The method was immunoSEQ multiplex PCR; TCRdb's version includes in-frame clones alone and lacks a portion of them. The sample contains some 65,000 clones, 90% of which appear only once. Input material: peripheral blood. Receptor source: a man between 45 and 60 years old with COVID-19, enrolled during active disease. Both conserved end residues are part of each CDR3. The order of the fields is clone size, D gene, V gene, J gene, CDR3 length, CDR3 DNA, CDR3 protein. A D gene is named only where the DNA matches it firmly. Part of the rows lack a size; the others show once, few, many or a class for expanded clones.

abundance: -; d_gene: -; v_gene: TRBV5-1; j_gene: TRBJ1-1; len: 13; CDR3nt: TGCGCCAGCAGCTTGGGGCAGGGAAATGAAGCTTTCTTT; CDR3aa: CASSLGQGNEAFF
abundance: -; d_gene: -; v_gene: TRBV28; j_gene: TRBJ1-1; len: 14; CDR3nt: TGTGCCAGCAGCTTGCTCCCTACTTGGACTGAAGCTTTCTTT; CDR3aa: CASSLLPTWTEAFF
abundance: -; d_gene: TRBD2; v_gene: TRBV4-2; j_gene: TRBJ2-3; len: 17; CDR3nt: TGTGCCAGCAGCTACCTCCCCATAGCGGGGGGCACAGATACGCAGTATTTT; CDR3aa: CASSYLPIAGGTDTQYF
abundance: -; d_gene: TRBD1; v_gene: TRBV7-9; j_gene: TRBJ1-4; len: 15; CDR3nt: TGTGCCAGCAGCACCACCGGGACAGGGGCTGAAAAACTGTTTTTT; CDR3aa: CASSTTGTGAEKLFF
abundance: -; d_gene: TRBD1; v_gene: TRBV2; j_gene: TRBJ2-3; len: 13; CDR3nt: TGTGCCACCAGACAGGGGGCCACAGATACGCAGTATTTT; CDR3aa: CATRQGATDTQYF
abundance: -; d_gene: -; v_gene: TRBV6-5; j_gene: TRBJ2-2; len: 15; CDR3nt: TGTGCCAGCCAGGCCCCTAGCGCCTACACCGGGGAGCTGTTTTTT; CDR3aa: CASQAPSAYTGELFF
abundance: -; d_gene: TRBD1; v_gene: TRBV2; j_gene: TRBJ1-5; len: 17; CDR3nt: TGTGCCAGCATTGCGGACAGGGAGATCTATAGCAATCAGCCCCAGCATTTT; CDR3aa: CASIADREIYSNQPQHF
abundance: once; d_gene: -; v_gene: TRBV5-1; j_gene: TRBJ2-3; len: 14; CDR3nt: TGCGCCAGCAGCTTGGCCGCCCAGGCAGATACGCAGTATTTT; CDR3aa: CASSLAAQADTQYF
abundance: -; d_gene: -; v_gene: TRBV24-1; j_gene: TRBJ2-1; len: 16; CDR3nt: TGTGCCACCAGTGATTATAGCGCTATAGGGGGTTATGAGCAGTTCTTC; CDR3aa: CATSDYSAIGGYEQFF
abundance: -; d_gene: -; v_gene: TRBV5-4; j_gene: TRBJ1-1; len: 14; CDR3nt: TGTGCCAGCAGCTTGAAAACAGGGAACACTGAAGCTTTCTTT; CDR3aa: CASSLKTGNTEAFF
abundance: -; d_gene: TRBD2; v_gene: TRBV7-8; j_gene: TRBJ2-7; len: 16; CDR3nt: TGTGCCAGCAGCCCGCGCCGGGCTAGCGGAGCCTACGAGCAGTACTTC; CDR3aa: CASSPRRASGAYEQYF
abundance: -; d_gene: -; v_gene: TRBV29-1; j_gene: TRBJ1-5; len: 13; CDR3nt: TGCAGCGTTGAACGAGGGGAGGGACAGCCCCAGCATTTT; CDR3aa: CSVERGEGQPQHF
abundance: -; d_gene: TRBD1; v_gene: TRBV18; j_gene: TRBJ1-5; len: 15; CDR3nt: TGTGCCAGCTCACCCAGGACAGGGAACAATCAGCCCCAGCATTTT; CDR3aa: CASSPRTGNNQPQHF
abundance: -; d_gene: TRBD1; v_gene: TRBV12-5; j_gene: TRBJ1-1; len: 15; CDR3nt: TGTGCTAGTGGTTTGGTCGAGGGGGCACAGACTGAAGCTTTCTTT; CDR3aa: CASGLVEGAQTEAFF
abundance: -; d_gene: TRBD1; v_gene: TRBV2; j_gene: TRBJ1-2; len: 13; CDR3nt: TGTGCCAGCAGGTCAGGGGGTCTTTATGGCTACACCTTC; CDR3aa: CASRSGGLYGYTF
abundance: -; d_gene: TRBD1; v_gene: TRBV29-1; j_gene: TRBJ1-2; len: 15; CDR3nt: TGCAGCGTTGGACAGGGGGCCTTAATGGGCTATGGCTACACCTTC; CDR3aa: CSVGQGALMGYGYTF
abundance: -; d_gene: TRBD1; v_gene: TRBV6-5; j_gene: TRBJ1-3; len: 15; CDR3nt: TGTGCCAGCAGTTACGGGACAGGGACTGGAAACACCATATATTTT; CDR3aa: CASSYGTGTGNTIYF
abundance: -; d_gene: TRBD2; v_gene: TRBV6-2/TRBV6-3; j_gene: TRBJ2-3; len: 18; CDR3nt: TGTGCCAGCAGTTACCAGCGGACTAGCGGGACTAGCACAGATACGCAGTATTTT; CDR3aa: CASSYQRTSGTSTDTQYF
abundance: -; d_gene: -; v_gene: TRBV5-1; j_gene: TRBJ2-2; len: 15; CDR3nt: TGCGCCAGCAGCTTGGGAACTGTGGAGACCGGGGAGCTGTTTTTT; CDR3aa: CASSLGTVETGELFF
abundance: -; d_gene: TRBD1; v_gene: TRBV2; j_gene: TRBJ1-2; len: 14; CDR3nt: TGTGCCAGCAGCATAAGGACAGGGGACTATGGCTACACCTTC; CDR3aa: CASSIRTGDYGYTF